Reported below is one T cell receptor (beta chain). This clone's antigen is unknown. Within one base of it there is no much larger clone, and no base qualities were kept. Each collaborating institution followed its own protocols to collect whole blood in K2EDTA tubes. For TCRbeta analysis, collaborator samples were shipped as frozen whole blood, as isolated PBMCs, or as DNA extracted from either sample type. The immunoSEQ Assay, a bias-controlled multiplex PCR, was used to amplify TCRbeta CDR3 regions from genomic DNA. The study's processing was this. Nucleated cell counts per sample were estimated from amplification of reference gene primers within the assay. Sequence reads were collapsed and filtered to measure the absolute abundance of every unique TCRbeta CDR3 rearrangement. Productive Simpson clonality was computed per sample as the square root of Simpson's diversity index over productive rearrangements. The clones in this table, taken by TCRdb from immuneACCESS, are in-frame only. Not every clone is retained; where verified, under half of the shortfall comes from an unresolved V gene, and the cause of the rest is unknown. V and J calls and clone size are as listed in that table; D and trimming were resolved from the DNA. The sample records 200,000 to 250,000 clones, 70% to 90% of which are singletons. The ten largest clones add up to around 1% of the sample.

The CDR3 runs 15 residues from the cysteine to the phenylalanine. Only CDR3 DNA remains: 45 bases, in frame from the first base. For CDR1 and CDR2, the germline V gene (reference sequence) lists LNHDA and SQIVND. Trimming takes 3 bases off V and 8 bases off J; junction bases not matched to a gene: 8. This entry comes from a study of blood T cell repertoires in COVID-19 (dated by TCRdb to 2019 to 2021). Context from the whole study: Collaborator samples came from the United States, Italy and Spain and covered acute and convalescent phases of COVID-19. The material from the prospective study consisted of cDNA or gDNA derived from T cells, B-cell-depleted T cells, or PBMCs. The dataset comprised deeply sampled blood TCRbeta repertoires from subjects exposed to, actively infected with, or recovered from COVID-19. A freely available public database, intended as a resource for researchers studying the immune response to SARS-CoV-2, is where the repertoires were released. Samples came from the ongoing ImmuneRACE study (first 160 participants) plus 1,254 subjects from 6 global collaborators. Nearly every sample came with metadata listing a de-identified subject ID, COVID-19 status, age in years and sex. Where available, HLA class I and class II types were taken from metadata supplied by the sample provider and were not determined by assay-based typing.

The paper's findings and limits, for the study overall: The amount of clinical and demographic metadata varied by source and participant and was provided uncurated.

The sample taken for sequencing was peripheral blood. This receptor was obtained from a man in his forties with acute or convalescent COVID-19. The chain uses TRBV19 and TRBJ1-4; 8 central nucleotides agree with TRBD1. The CDR3 reads as follows: CASSMSETGEEKLFF. The nucleotides are TGTGCCAGTAGTATGTCCGAGACAGGGGAGGAAAAACTGTTTTTT.